The 15 T cell receptor beta chains presented below share a single source sample, sequenced in a study of shared T cell receptors in the human thymus. The repertoire was sequenced with immunoSEQ multiplex PCR; TCRdb's copy has only in-frame clones and lacks some. The table shows about 380,000 clones, with over 90% occurring only once. The sample taken for sequencing was thymocytes. The receptors originated from a human donor.

The chain has TRBV7-2 and TRBJ2-5, with a tentative D call TRBD2 (6 bases). V lost 1 base, J lost 5 bases, and 11 bases lay in between. This CDR3 contains 14 residues. Per germline, CDR1 SGHTA and CDR2 FQGNSA. The CDR3 loop is CASSLELAGETQYF. DNA for the CDR3: TGTGCCAGCAGCTTAGAACTAGCCGGGGAGACCCAGTACTTC.

The rearrangement links TRBV21-1 to TRBJ2-7; TRBD1 is taken as the D call from the table, unchecked against the DNA. TRBV21-1 is flagged as a pseudogene. The CDR3 length is 17 residues. For the CDR3, the DNA is TGTGCCAGCAGCACAGAGGGGGTTTCCCAAGATGCCTACGAGCAGTACTTC. Its translation is CASSTEGVSQDAYEQYF.

V gene TRBV29-1 combines with J gene TRBJ1-1; TRBD1 might be the D (5 bases). The CDR3 loop spans 16 amino acids. Trimming left V 3 bases short and J 3 bases short, with 20 bases between. Germline V gene lookup returns CDR1 SQVTM and CDR2 ANQGSEA. The CDR3 DNA sequence: TGCAGCGTTGAGGCGGGCCAGGGAAAGAAGTACACTGAAGCTTTCTTT. Its protein is CSVEAGQGKKYTEAFF.

V is TRBV28 and J is TRBJ2-4, with TRBD2 matching 13 bases. Germline trimming cut 7 bases from V and 7 bases from J; bases unmatched to any gene: 10. Germline V lookup: CDR1 MDHEN, CDR2 SYDVKM. The CDR3 runs 16 residues. In DNA form, the CDR3 reads TGTGCCAGCACCCCCAGGGAACTAGCGGGGGGGAACATTCAGTACTTC. Its translation: CASTPRELAGGNIQYF.

The rearrangement uses TRBV27 and TRBJ1-5, with D possibly TRBD1 on 6 matching bases. CDR3 length: 15 residues. Germline V gene lookup returns CDR1 MNHEY and CDR2 SMNVEV (reference sequence). The V and J ends lost 6 bases and 0 bases respectively, with 12 bases between them. The CDR3: CASRIRTASNQPQHF. The CDR3 bases are TGTGCCAGCAGGATCCGGACAGCTAGCAATCAGCCCCAGCATTTT.

The chain uses TRBV11-3 and TRBJ1-5; D not certain. Trimming removed 5 bases from V and 0 bases from J, with 11 bases in between. Germline V gene sequence: CDR1 SGHNT, CDR2 YENEEA. The CDR3 runs to 15 residues. DNA of the CDR3: TGTGCCAGCAGCCCACCAGGAGATAGCAATCAGCCCCAGCATTTT. As protein: CASSPPGDSNQPQHF.

The chain is built from TRBV7-9 and TRBJ1-5; no reliable D call. This CDR3 spans 13 amino acids. Germline V gives CDR1 SEHNR, CDR2 FQNEAQ (reference sequence). V lost 4 bases and J 3 bases, leaving 7 bases between the germline ends. CDR3 nucleotides: TGTGCCAGCAGCTATTCGGACAATCAGCCCCAGCATTTT. This gives the protein CASSYSDNQPQHF.

This chain connects TRBV18 to TRBJ2-7; 11 bases line up with TRBD1. V was clipped by 2 bases and J by 5 bases; unmatched bases: 2. The CDR3 loop spans 14 amino acids. CDR1 and CDR2 from the germline V gene are KGHSH and LQKENI. The chain's CDR3 is CASSPGQGANEQYF. For the CDR3, the DNA is TGTGCCAGCTCACCAGGACAGGGGGCAAACGAGCAGTACTTC. Full variable domain (rest looked up from reference TRBV18 and TRBJ2-7): NAGVMQNPRHLVRRRGQEARLRCSPMKGHSHVYWYRQLPEEGLKFMVYLQKENIIDESGMPKERFSAEFPKEGPSILRIQQVVRGDSAAYFCASSPGQGANEQYFGPGTRLTVT.

This clone is a singleton in its sample. The chain employs TRBV4-3 and TRBJ2-7; D may be TRBD2 (5 bases). Trimming removed 0 bases at V and 4 bases at J, with 10 bases between. The germline V gene has CDR1 LGHNA and CDR2 YSLEER. This CDR3 is built from 14 residues. In DNA form, the CDR3 reads TGCGCCAGCAGCCAAGAGGGGAGTGGATACGAGCAGTACTTC. Protein sequence: CASSQEGSGYEQYF.

The chain has TRBV28 and TRBJ2-1; 8 nucleotides match TRBD2. CDR1 and CDR2 from the germline V gene are MDHEN and SYDVKM. The trim removed 5 bases at V and 5 bases at J, leaving 5 bases unmatched. The CDR3 is 14 amino acids. CDR3 coding DNA: TGTGCCAGCAGTGCGGGAGGACTGAACAATGAGCAGTTCTTC. Its protein product is CASSAGGLNNEQFF.

V gene TRBV7-3 combines with J gene TRBJ2-2, with 9 bases that match TRBD2. From germline, CDR1 is SGHTA and CDR2 FQGTGA. The CDR3 has 16 amino acids. Trimming removed 2 bases from V and 0 bases from J; junction bases left unmatched: 1. The CDR3 protein is CASSLAGGANTGELFF. The DNA for the CDR3 is TGTGCCAGCAGCTTAGCGGGAGGGGCGAACACCGGGGAGCTGTTTTTT. Variable domain in full (rest from reference TRBV7-3 and TRBJ2-2): GAGVSQTPSNKVTEKGKYVELRCDPISGHTALYWYRQSLGQGPEFLIYFQGTGAADDSGLPNDRFFAVRPEGSVSTLKIQRTERGDSAVYLCASSLAGGANTGELFFGEGSRLTVL.

The chain is built from TRBV5-6 and TRBJ2-1, with 7 bases lining up with TRBD1. Germline CDR1 SGHDT, CDR2 YYEEEE. The CDR3 contains 15 residues. Trimming took 7 bases from V and 4 from J; bases not matched to a gene: 11. For the CDR3, the DNA is TGTGCCAGCTATCACAGGGGAAGGGGTTACAATGAGCAGTTCTTC. It specifies CASYHRGRGYNEQFF.

This rearrangement joins TRBV14 to TRBJ2-7, with D possibly being TRBD1 (6 bases). The CDR3 has 21 residues. The V end was cut by 1 base, the J end by 3 bases, with 31 bases between. CDR1 SGHDN and CDR2 FVKESK come from the germline V gene. The CDR3 DNA sequence: TGTGCCAGCAGCCAAGCGACAGGAGTCCTATGGGCCCAACCCCGCGACTACGAGCAGTACTTC. Translating gives CASSQATGVLWAQPRDYEQYF.

This chain links TRBV2 with TRBJ2-7; a possible D gene is TRBD1 (6 bases). V lost 6 bases and J lost 2, with 11 bases in between. CDR3 size: 13 residues. Germline CDR1 and CDR2: SNHLY and FYNNEI. The DNA of the CDR3 is TGTGCCAGCAGGGATCGGGACACCTACGAGCAGTACTTC. It encodes CASRDRDTYEQYF.

The chain recombines TRBV6-4 with TRBJ2-7, with 9 bases identical to TRBD2. The CDR3 spans 15 residues. Germline V gene data show CDR1 as MRHNA and CDR2 as SNTAGT. The V gene end was trimmed by 0 bases and the J gene end by 4 bases; junction bases not matched to a gene: 4. In DNA, the CDR3 is TGTGCCAGCAGTGACTCCGCGGGAGGGCCATACGAGCAGTACTTC. Its translation: CASSDSAGGPYEQYF.